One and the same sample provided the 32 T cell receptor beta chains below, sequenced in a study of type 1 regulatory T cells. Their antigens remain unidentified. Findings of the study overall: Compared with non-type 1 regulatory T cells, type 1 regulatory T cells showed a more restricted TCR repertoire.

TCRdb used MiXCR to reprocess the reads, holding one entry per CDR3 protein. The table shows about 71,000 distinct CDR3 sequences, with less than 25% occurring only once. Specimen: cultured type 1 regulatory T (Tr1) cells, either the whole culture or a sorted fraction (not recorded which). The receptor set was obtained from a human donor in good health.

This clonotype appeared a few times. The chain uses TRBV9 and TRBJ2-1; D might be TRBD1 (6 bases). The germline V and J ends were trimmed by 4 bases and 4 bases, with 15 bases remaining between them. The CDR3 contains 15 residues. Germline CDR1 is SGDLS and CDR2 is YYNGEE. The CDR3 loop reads CASSYTGQTYNEQFF. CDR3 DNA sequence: TGTGCCAGCAGCTATACCGGACAGACTTACAATGAGCAGTTCTTC.

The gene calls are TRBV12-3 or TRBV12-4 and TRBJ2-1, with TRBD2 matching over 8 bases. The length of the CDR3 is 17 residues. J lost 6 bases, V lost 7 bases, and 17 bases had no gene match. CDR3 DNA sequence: TGTGCCAGCACCCCCCGGGTTACTAGCGGTATCGGCAATGAGCAGTTCTTC. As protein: CASTPRVTSGIGNEQFF.

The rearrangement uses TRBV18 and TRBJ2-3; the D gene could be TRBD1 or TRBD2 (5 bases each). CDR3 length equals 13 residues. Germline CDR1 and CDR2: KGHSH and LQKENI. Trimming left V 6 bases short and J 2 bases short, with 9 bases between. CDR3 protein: CASSRDPTDTQYF. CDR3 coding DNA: TGTGCCAGCTCCCGGGACCCCACAGATACGCAGTATTTT.

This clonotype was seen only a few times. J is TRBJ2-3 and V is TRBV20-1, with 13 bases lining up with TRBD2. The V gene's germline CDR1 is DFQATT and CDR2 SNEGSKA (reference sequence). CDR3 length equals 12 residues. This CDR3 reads CRGLAGTDTQYF. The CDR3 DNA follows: TGCAGGGGACTAGCGGGAACAGATACGCAGTATTTT.

This CDR3 reads CASSQVSGSGDGGELFF. Here the CDR3 DNA reads TGCGCCAGCAGCCAAGTATCGGGGTCAGGGGATGGCGGGGAGCTGTTTTTT. This chain links TRBV4-3 with TRBJ2-2; tentatively, D is TRBD1 (6 bases). The ends were cut back, 1 base at V and 7 bases at J, with 19 bases in the middle. The CDR3 length is 17 residues. The germline V gene has CDR1 LGHNA and CDR2 YSLEER.

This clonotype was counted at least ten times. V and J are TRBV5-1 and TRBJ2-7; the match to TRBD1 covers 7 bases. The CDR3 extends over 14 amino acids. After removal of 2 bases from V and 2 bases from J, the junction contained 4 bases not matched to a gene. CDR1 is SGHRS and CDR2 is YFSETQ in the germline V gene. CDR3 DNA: TGCGCCAGCAGCTTCACAGGACAGGCCTACGAGCAGTACTTC. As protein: CASSFTGQAYEQYF. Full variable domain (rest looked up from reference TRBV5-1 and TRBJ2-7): KAGVTQTPRYLIKTRGQQVTLSCSPISGHRSVSWYQQTPGQGLQFLFEYFSETQRNKGNFPGRFSGRQFSNSRSEMNVSTLELGDSALYLCASSFTGQAYEQYFGPGTRLTVT.

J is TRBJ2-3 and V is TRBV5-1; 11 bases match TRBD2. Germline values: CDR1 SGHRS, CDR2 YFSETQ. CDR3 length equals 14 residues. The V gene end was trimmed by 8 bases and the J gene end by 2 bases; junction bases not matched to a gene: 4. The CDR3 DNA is TGCGCCAGTAGACTAGCGGGAAACACAGATACGCAGTATTTT. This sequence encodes CASRLAGNTDTQYF.

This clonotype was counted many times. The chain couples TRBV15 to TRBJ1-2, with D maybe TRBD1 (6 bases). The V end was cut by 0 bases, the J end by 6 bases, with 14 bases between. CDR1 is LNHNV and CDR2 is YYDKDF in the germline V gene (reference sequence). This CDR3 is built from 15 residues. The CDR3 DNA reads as TGTGCCACCAGCAGAGATAGGGACAAATCACATGGCTACACCTTC. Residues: CATSRDRDKSHGYTF.

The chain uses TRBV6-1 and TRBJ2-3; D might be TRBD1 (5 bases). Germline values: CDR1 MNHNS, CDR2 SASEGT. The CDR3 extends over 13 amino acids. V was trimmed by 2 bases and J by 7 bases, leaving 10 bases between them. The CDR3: CASSELGRYTQYF. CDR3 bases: TGTGCCAGCAGTGAACTGGGGCGGTATACGCAGTATTTT.

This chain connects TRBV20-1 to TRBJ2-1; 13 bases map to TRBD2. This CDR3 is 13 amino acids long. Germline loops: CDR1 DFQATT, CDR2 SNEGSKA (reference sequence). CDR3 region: CSLTSGRANEQFF. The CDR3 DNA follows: TGCAGCCTAACTAGCGGGAGGGCCAATGAGCAGTTCTTC.

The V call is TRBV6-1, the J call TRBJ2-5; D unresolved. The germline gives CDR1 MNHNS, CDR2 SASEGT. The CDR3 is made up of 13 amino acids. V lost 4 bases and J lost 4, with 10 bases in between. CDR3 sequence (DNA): TGTGCCAGCAGTGGTGCCTCCCCAGAGACCCAGTACTTC. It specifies CASSGASPETQYF.

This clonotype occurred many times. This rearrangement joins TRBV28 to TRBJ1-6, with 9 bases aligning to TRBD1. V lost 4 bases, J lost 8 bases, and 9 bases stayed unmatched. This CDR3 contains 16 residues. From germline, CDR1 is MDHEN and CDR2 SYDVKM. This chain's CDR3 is CASSSPGQGVYSPLHF. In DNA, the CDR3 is TGTGCCAGCAGTTCACCGGGACAGGGTGTATATTCACCCCTCCACTTT.

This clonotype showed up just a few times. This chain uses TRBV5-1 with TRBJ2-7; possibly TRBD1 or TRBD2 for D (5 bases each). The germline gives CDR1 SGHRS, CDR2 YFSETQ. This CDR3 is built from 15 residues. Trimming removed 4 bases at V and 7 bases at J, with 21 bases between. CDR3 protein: CASSPLVGVGGEQYF. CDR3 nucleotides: TGCGCCAGCAGCCCCCTGGTGGGGGTGGGTGGTGAGCAGTACTTC.

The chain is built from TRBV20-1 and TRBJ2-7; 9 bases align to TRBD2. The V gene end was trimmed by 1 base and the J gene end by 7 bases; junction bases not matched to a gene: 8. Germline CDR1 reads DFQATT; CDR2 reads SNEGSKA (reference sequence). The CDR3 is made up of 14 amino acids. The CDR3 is CSARVSGSSREQYF. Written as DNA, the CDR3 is TGCAGTGCTAGAGTTAGCGGGAGTTCGCGTGAGCAGTACTTC.

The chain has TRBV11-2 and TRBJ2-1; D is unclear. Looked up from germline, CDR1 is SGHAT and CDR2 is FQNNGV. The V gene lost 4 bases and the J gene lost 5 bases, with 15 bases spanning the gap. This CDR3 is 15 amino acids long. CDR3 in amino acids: CASSSLLRPHNEQFF. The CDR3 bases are TGTGCCAGCAGCTCACTGCTCCGTCCCCACAATGAGCAGTTCTTC.

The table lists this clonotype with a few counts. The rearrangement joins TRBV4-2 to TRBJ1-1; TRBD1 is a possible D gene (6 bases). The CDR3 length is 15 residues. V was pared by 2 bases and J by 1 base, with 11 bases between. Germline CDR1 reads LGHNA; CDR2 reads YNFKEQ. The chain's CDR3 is CASSQIVGGNTEAFF. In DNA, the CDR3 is TGTGCCAGCAGCCAAATCGTAGGGGGGAACACTGAAGCTTTCTTT.

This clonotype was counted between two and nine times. Here the CDR3 reads CASTSPHQPQHF. DNA of the CDR3: TGTGCCAGCACCAGTCCCCATCAGCCCCAGCATTTT. This chain links TRBV12-3 or TRBV12-4 with TRBJ1-5; the D is unclear. The CDR3 covers 12 residues. Trimming took 7 bases from V and 5 from J, leaving 9 bases between them.

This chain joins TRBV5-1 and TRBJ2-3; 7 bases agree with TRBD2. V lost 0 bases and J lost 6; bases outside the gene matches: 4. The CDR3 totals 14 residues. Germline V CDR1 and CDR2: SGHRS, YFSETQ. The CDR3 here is CASSLGGRDDTQYF. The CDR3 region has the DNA TGCGCCAGCAGCTTGGGAGGGAGGGACGATACGCAGTATTTT.

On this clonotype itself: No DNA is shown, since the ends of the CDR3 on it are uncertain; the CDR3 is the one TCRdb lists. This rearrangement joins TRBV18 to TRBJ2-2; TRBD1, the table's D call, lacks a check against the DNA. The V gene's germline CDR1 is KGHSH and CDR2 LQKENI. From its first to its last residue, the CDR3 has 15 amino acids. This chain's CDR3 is CASSQRTGHTGSCFF.

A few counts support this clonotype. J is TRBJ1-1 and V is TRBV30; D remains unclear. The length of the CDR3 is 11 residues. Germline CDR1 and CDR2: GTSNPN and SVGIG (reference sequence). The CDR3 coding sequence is TGTGCGGAGGTCCTGAACACTGAAGCTTTCTTT. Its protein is CAEVLNTEAFF.

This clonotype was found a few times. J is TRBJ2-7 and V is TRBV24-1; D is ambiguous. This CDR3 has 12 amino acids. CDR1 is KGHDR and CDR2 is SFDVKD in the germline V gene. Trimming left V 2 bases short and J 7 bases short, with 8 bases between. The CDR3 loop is CATSDSLGEQYF. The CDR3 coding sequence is TGTGCCACCAGTGATTCTTTGGGGGAGCAGTACTTC.

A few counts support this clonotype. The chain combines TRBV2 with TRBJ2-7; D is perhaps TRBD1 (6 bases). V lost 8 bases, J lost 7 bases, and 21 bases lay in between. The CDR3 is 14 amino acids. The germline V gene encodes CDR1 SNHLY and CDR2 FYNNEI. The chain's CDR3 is CASVGGTISREQYF. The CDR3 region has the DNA TGTGCCAGCGTTGGTGGGACAATATCTAGAGAGCAGTACTTC. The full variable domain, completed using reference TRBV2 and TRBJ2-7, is EPEVTQTPSHQVTQMGQEVILRCVPISNHLYFYWYRQILGQKVEFLVSFYNNEISEKSEIFDDQFSVERPDGSNFTLKIRSTKLEDSAMYFCASVGGTISREQYFGPGTRLTVT.

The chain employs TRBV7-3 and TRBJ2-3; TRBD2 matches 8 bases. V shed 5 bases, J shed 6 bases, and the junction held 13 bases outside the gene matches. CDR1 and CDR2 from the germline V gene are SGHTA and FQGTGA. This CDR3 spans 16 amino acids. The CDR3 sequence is CASSPPGGGTTDTQYF. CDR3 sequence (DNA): TGTGCCAGCAGCCCCCCGGGGGGGGGGACAACGGATACGCAGTATTTT.

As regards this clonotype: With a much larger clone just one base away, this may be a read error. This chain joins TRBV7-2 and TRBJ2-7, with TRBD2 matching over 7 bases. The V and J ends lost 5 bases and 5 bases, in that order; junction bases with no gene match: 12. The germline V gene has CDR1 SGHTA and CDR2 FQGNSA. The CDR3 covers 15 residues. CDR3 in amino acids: CASSAAAGVMDEQYF. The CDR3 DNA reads TGTGCCAGCAGCGCCGCGGCGGGAGTGATGGACGAGCAGTACTTC.

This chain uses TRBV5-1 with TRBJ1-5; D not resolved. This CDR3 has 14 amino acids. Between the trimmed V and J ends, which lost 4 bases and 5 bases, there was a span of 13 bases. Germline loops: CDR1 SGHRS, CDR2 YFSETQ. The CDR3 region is CASSPNHGDQPQHF. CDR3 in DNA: TGCGCCAGCAGCCCGAACCACGGGGATCAGCCCCAGCATTTT.

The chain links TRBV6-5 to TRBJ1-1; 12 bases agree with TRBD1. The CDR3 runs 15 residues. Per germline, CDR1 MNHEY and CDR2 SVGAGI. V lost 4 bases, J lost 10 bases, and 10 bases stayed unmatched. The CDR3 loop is CASSSPGQGASGAFF. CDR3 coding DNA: TGTGCCAGCAGTTCACCGGGACAGGGGGCCTCGGGAGCTTTCTTT.

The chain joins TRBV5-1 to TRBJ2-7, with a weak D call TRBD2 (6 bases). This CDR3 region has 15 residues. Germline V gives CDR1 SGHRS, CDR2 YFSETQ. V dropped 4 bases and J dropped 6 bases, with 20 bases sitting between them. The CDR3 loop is CASSVAPRGIGEQYF. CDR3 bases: TGCGCCAGCAGCGTAGCACCTCGCGGGATCGGCGAGCAGTACTTC.

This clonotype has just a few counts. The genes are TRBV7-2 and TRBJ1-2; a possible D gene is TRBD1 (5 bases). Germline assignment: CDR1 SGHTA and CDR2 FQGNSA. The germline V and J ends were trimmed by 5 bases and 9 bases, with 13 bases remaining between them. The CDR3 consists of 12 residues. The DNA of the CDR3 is TGTGCCAGCAGCGAAAGCCAGGGCCGCTACACCTTC. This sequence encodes CASSESQGRYTF.

The CDR3 DNA is TGTGCCAGCAGCTTGTCCTTGATGCCCCAGCATTTT. Protein: CASSLSLMPQHF. V gene TRBV7-2 combines with J gene TRBJ1-5; no definite D call. The CDR3 is 12 amino acids. The V end was cut by 3 bases, the J end by 9 bases, with 9 bases between. From germline, CDR1 is SGHTA and CDR2 FQGNSA.

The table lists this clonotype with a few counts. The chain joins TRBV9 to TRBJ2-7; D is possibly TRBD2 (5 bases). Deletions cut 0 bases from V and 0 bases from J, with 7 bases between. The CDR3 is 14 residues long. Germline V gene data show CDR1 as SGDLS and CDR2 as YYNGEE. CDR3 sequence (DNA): TGTGCCAGCAGCGTAGGGACTGTCTCCTACGAGCAGTACTTC. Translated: CASSVGTVSYEQYF.

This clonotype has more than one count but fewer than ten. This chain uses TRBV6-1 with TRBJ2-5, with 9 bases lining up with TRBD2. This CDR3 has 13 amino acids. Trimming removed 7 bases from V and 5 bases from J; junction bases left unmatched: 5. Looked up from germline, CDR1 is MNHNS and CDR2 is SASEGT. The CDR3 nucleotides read TGTGCCAGCACCATTAGCGGGAGTGAGACCCAGTACTTC. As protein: CASTISGSETQYF.

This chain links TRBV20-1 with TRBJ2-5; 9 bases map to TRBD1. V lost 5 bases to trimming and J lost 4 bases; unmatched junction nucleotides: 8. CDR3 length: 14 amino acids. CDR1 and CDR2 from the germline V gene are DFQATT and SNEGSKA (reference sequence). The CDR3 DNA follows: TGCAGTGCTCCTCCGGGACAGGGAGGAGAGACCCAGTACTTC. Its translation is CSAPPGQGGETQYF.